This passage covers 26 T cell receptor beta chains from one sample sequenced in a study of CD8+CD57+ T cells in acquired aplastic anemia. TCR beta VDJ combinations and CDR3 sequences were profiled from genomic DNA. MiXCR, applied by TCRdb to the reads, yields one record per CDR3 protein. The sample has around 230,000 distinct CDR3 sequences; over 55% are singletons. The sequencing input was sorted CD4+, CD8+, or CD8+CD57+ T cells (not recorded which) from PBMCs. The receptors were sampled from a human donor in good health.

The rearrangement uses TRBV2 and TRBJ2-3, with a possible D match to TRBD2 (6 bases). V lost 6 bases and J 0 bases, leaving 19 bases between the germline ends. Germline loops: CDR1 SNHLY, CDR2 FYNNEI. This CDR3 is built from 17 residues. This chain's CDR3 is CASSDTGTYSSTDTQYF. The DNA of the CDR3 is TGTGCCAGCAGCGATACCGGGACTTATTCTAGCACAGATACGCAGTATTTT.

The count of this clonotype is one. This sequence joins TRBV25-1 and TRBJ1-1, with D unresolved. Trimming shortened V by 8 bases and J by 4 bases, and 20 bases separated the two germline ends. Looked up from germline, CDR1 is MGHDK and CDR2 is SYGVNS. This CDR3 has 15 residues. In DNA form, the CDR3 reads TGTGCCAGCGAAGGGCCAGCTTCGGTCGGCACTGAAGCTTTCTTT. This sequence encodes CASEGPASVGTEAFF.

Concerning this clonotype: At one end, the junction sequence differs from germline, possibly due to a read error. This chain uses TRBV9 with TRBJ2-7, with D possibly being TRBD2 (5 bases). Germline CDR1 and CDR2: SGDLS and YYNGEE. The CDR3 runs 15 residues. As DNA, the CDR3 is TGTGCCACCAGCAGAGATCGGCTTCCCGGGGTGGAGCAGTACTTC. Protein: CATSRDRLPGVEQYF. The full variable domain, with the rest looked up from reference TRBV9 and TRBJ2-7, is DSGVTQTPKHLITATGQRVTLRCSPRSGDLSVYWYQQSLDQGLQFLIQYYNGEERAKGNILERFSAQQFPDLHSELNLSSLELGDSALYFCATSRDRLPGVEQYFGPGTRLTVT.

This clonotype was found once. This sequence joins TRBV7-9 and TRBJ2-5; TRBD2 matches 15 bases. Trimming took 3 bases from V and 3 from J; bases not matched to a gene: 5. Per germline, CDR1 SEHNR and CDR2 FQNEAQ (reference sequence). The CDR3 is 17 residues long. The chain's CDR3 is CASSFGTSGRREETQYF. CDR3 coding DNA: TGTGCCAGCAGCTTTGGGACTAGCGGGAGGAGGGAAGAGACCCAGTACTTC.

DNA for the CDR3: TGTGCCAGTAGTATCCCCTCTATAATAAATGGCAATCAGCCCCAGCATTTT. Residues: CASSIPSIINGNQPQHF. V usage is TRBV19 and J usage is TRBJ1-5; D is uncertain. The V gene's germline CDR1 is LNHDA and CDR2 SQIVND (reference sequence). V dropped 3 bases and J dropped 2 bases, with 17 bases sitting between them. The CDR3 consists of 17 residues.

This chain uses TRBV10-3 with TRBJ1-3, with unresolved D. The V and J ends lost 10 bases and 0 bases respectively, with 16 bases between them. The CDR3 is 15 amino acids. Germline V CDR1 and CDR2: ENHRY, SYGVKD. The CDR3 sequence is CASNLGRDSGNTIYF. The CDR3 DNA is TGTGCCAGCAACCTAGGACGGGACTCTGGAAACACCATATATTTT.

The genes are TRBV7-2 and TRBJ2-2; D unclear. V was trimmed by 3 bases and J by 4 bases, leaving 6 bases between them. CDR3 length equals 13 residues. Germline CDR1 SGHTA, CDR2 FQGNSA. The CDR3 nucleotides are TGTGCCAGCAGCTTCCCCTTCACCGGGGAGCTGTTTTTT. This sequence encodes CASSFPFTGELFF.

This sequence joins TRBV7-8 and TRBJ1-1; D perhaps matches TRBD1 (5 bases). Looked up from germline, CDR1 is SGHVS and CDR2 is FQNEAQ. The V gene lost 5 bases and the J gene lost 1 base, with 17 bases spanning the gap. The CDR3 runs to 16 residues. CDR3 sequence (DNA): TGTGCCAGCAGCCCACTTTCGGGGGATTGGAACACTGAAGCTTTCTTT. As protein: CASSPLSGDWNTEAFF. The complete variable domain, with remaining parts taken from reference TRBV7-8 and TRBJ1-1, reads GAGVSQSPRYKVAKRGQDVALRCDPISGHVSLFWYQQALGQGPEFLTYFQNEAQLDKSGLPSDRFFAERPEGSVSTLKIQRTQQEDSAVYLCASSPLSGDWNTEAFFGQGTRLTVV.

The V call is TRBV7-9, the J call TRBJ2-7; 9 bases line up with TRBD2. The CDR3 length is 15 residues. Unmatched junction bases numbered 6, after V lost 0 bases and J lost 6 bases. Germline CDR1 and CDR2: SEHNR and FQNEAQ (reference sequence). The CDR3 here is CASSLARGGASEQYF. The CDR3 region has the DNA TGTGCCAGCAGCTTAGCTCGCGGGGGGGCCTCCGAGCAGTACTTC.

This clonotype was observed many times. The V gene is TRBV20-1, the J gene TRBJ2-2, with D perhaps TRBD2 (6 bases). V lost 3 bases, J lost 0 bases, and 11 bases lay in between. Per germline, CDR1 DFQATT and CDR2 SNEGSKA (reference sequence). This CDR3 is built from 15 residues. The CDR3 DNA reads TGCAGTGCTAGCTCACGGGGGACGAACACCGGGGAGCTGTTTTTT. Its protein is CSASSRGTNTGELFF.

The table lists this clonotype with many counts. The V gene is TRBV7-3, the J gene TRBJ2-1, with a tentative D call TRBD1 (5 bases). CDR1 is SGHTA and CDR2 is FQGTGA in the germline V gene. The CDR3 spans 13 residues. V was shortened by 3 bases and J by 7 bases, with 10 bases between the two germline ends. CDR3 nucleotides: TGTGCCAGCAGCTTGTTGGGGCTGAATGAGCAGTTCTTC. Residues: CASSLLGLNEQFF. Full variable domain (remainder filled in from reference TRBV7-3 and TRBJ2-1): GAGVSQTPSNKVTEKGKYVELRCDPISGHTALYWYRQSLGQGPEFLIYFQGTGAADDSGLPNDRFFAVRPEGSVSTLKIQRTERGDSAVYLCASSLLGLNEQFFGPGTRLTVL.

This clonotype was detected many times. The J gene is TRBJ2-5, the V gene TRBV6-5, with TRBD1 matching 7 bases. Germline-derived CDR1 and CDR2 are MNHEY and SVGAGI. The CDR3 is made up of 15 amino acids. Losses at the gene ends were 5 bases for V and 5 bases for J; bases not matched to a gene: 11. The CDR3 region has the DNA TGTGCCAGCAGTGGCGAGCAGGGGGTCGTGGAGACCCAGTACTTC. Translation: CASSGEQGVVETQYF.

This clonotype was observed at least ten times. The V and J genes are TRBV12-3 or TRBV12-4 and TRBJ1-4; D remains unclear. This CDR3 is 15 amino acids long. V lost 0 bases and J lost 7, with 12 bases in between. The CDR3 nucleotides are TGTGCCAGCAGTTTAGCGCGCGAGATCGGTGAAAAACTGTTTTTT. As protein: CASSLAREIGEKLFF.

This clonotype has a handful of counts. CDR3 coding DNA: TGTGCCAGCAGCCCCCCTAGCGGGACTGTCTACGAGCAGTACTTC. It codes for CASSPPSGTVYEQYF. The V call is TRBV3-1, the J call TRBJ2-7; 9 bases are a match to TRBD2. V shed 4 bases, J shed 3 bases, and the junction held 7 bases outside the gene matches. This CDR3 has 15 residues. CDR1 and CDR2 (germline): LGHDT, YNNKEL (reference sequence).

The V call is TRBV7-9, the J call TRBJ2-1, with 9 bases fitting TRBD1. Germline lookup yields CDR1 SEHNR and CDR2 FQNEAQ (reference sequence). The CDR3 loop spans 12 amino acids. Trimming took 5 bases from V and 15 from J; bases not matched to a gene: 8. The CDR3 is CASSAPGQGRFF. For the CDR3, the DNA is TGTGCCAGCAGCGCACCGGGACAGGGACGGTTCTTC.

The genes are TRBV12-5 and TRBJ1-2; tentative D call: TRBD1 (6 bases). The germline gives CDR1 LGHNT, CDR2 FRNRAP. This CDR3 contains 14 residues. CDR3 DNA sequence: TGTGCCAGCAGTCCAGGGGAATTGGAGTATGGCTACACCTTC. Amino acids: CASSPGELEYGYTF.

Points on this clonotype: A much larger clone is a single base away; this may be a read error. The chain joins TRBV6-2 or TRBV6-3 to TRBJ2-2, with D possibly matching TRBD1 (6 bases). V lost 2 bases to trimming and J lost 7 bases, with 8 bases between them. The CDR3 is made up of 13 amino acids. CDR1 MNHEY and CDR2 SVGEGT come from the germline V gene. CDR3 loop: CASSYTGNGELFF. The CDR3 DNA reads TGTGCCAGCAGTTACACAGGGAACGGGGAGCTGTTTTTT.

The CDR3 DNA reads TGTGCCAGCAGCACCAGGACAGGTTACGAGCAGTACTTC. Its translation is CASSTRTGYEQYF. V is TRBV5-5 and J is TRBJ2-7; 7 bases are shared with TRBD1. Per the germline V gene, CDR1 is SGHKS and CDR2 is YYEKEE (reference sequence). This CDR3 region has 13 residues. The trim removed 4 bases at V and 4 bases at J, leaving 5 bases unmatched.

The count of this clonotype is one. The chain recombines TRBV7-9 with TRBJ2-5, with 10 bases fitting TRBD1. The CDR3 is made up of 15 amino acids. Losses at the gene ends were 5 bases for V and 5 bases for J; bases not matched to a gene: 8. Germline CDR1 SEHNR, CDR2 FQNEAQ (reference sequence). CDR3 in DNA: TGTGCCAGCAGCGCCCCGACAGGGGGCTTGGAGACCCAGTACTTC. Its protein product is CASSAPTGGLETQYF.

In its sample, this clonotype was seen a few times. This chain joins TRBV10-3 and TRBJ1-3, with 10 bases aligning to TRBD1. Germline V gene data show CDR1 as ENHRY and CDR2 as SYGVKD. Losses at the gene ends were 6 bases for V and 6 bases for J; bases not matched to a gene: 5. The CDR3 is 14 residues long. The CDR3, as DNA: TGTGCCATCAGATCGGGACAGGGGCAAAACACCATATATTTT. Its protein product is CAIRSGQGQNTIYF.

This clonotype was seen many times. The gene calls are TRBV12-3 or TRBV12-4 and TRBJ2-2; D is unresolved. The CDR3 has 11 residues. The germline V and J ends were trimmed by 5 bases and 3 bases, with 1 base remaining between them. The CDR3 nucleotides read TGTGCCAGCAGTCACACCGGGGAGCTGTTTTTT. Translation: CASSHTGELFF.

The chain carries TRBV5-1 and TRBJ1-4; TRBD1 is a possible D gene (5 bases). Germline CDR1 reads SGHRS; CDR2 reads YFSETQ. Trimming stripped 2 bases from V and 8 bases from J, with 7 bases between. This CDR3 region has 12 residues. CDR3 sequence reads: CASSFGGEKLFF. CDR3 nucleotide sequence: TGCGCCAGCAGCTTCGGGGGGGAAAAACTGTTTTTT.

The rearrangement links TRBV14 to TRBJ1-2; the D is unclear. Germline V gene data show CDR1 as SGHDN and CDR2 as FVKESK. Between the trimmed V and J ends, which lost 0 bases and 4 bases, there was a span of 12 bases. The CDR3 has 15 residues. This CDR3 reads CASSQDVGGSYGYTF. The CDR3 DNA is TGTGCCAGCAGCCAAGACGTAGGCGGGTCCTATGGCTACACCTTC.

The chain links TRBV7-9 to TRBJ2-7, with 11 bases matching TRBD2. The trim removed 5 bases at V and 3 bases at J, leaving 9 bases unmatched. This CDR3 has 16 amino acids. Germline CDR1 reads SEHNR; CDR2 reads FQNEAQ (reference sequence). This chain's CDR3 is CASSPRPGLAVYEQYF. DNA of the CDR3: TGTGCCAGCAGCCCGCGGCCGGGACTAGCGGTCTACGAGCAGTACTTC. Full variable domain (rest looked up from reference TRBV7-9 and TRBJ2-7): DTGVSQNPRHKITKRGQNVTFRCDPISEHNRLYWYRQTLGQGPEFLTYFQNEAQLEKSRLLSDRFSAERPKGSFSTLEIQRTEQGDSAMYLCASSPRPGLAVYEQYFGPGTRLTVT.

V is TRBV7-2 and J is TRBJ2-1; tentatively, D is TRBD1 or TRBD2 (5 bases each). The ends were cut back, 4 bases at V and 2 bases at J, with 12 bases in the middle. The CDR3 is made up of 15 amino acids. Germline CDR1 reads SGHTA; CDR2 reads FQGNSA. CDR3 protein: CASSYRDEAYNEQFF. CDR3 in DNA: TGTGCCAGCAGCTACCGGGACGAGGCCTACAATGAGCAGTTCTTC.

This clonotype is medium-sized. V gene TRBV7-3 combines with J gene TRBJ2-7, with TRBD2 matching 9 bases. The CDR3 length is 14 residues. The V gene's germline CDR1 is SGHTA and CDR2 FQGTGA. The junction had 7 bases not matched to a gene; V was cut back by 4 bases and J by 6 bases. CDR3 sequence (DNA): TGTGCCAGCAGCTCATTAGCGGGAGAGGGCGAGCAGTACTTC. Its protein is CASSSLAGEGEQYF.